The source of this TCR beta chain is a study of blood T cell repertoires in COVID-19. Here immunoSEQ multiplex PCR was the method, and the copy in TCRdb shows in-frame clones only, minus some. The profile covers 120,000 or so clones, with 85% to 90% appearing a single time and approximately 27% taken by the ten largest. CDR3 length: 15 amino acids. Germline V CDR1 and CDR2: SGHDN, FVKESK. Turning to this clone: The junction and the germline gene differ at one end; a read error may be behind it.

Sequenced input: peripheral blood. The receptor's source is a man aged 70-80 years with active or convalescent COVID-19. The V gene is TRBV14, the J gene TRBJ2-1; D perhaps matches TRBD1 (5 bases). CDR3 region: CASSPRQSSYNKQFF. DNA of the CDR3: TGTGCCAGCAGCCCTAGACAGAGCTCCTACAATAAGCAGTTCTTC.